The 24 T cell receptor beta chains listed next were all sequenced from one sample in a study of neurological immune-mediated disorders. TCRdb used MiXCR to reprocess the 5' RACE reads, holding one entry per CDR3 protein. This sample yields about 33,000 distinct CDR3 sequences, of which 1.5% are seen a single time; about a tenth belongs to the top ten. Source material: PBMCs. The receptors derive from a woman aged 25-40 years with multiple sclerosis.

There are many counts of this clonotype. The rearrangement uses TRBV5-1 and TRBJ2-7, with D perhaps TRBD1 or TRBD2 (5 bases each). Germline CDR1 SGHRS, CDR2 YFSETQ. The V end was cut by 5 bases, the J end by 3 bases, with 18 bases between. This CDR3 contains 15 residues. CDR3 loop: CASSRGGTEYYEQYF. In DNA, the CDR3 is TGCGCCAGCAGTCGGGGCGGCACAGAGTACTACGAGCAGTACTTC.

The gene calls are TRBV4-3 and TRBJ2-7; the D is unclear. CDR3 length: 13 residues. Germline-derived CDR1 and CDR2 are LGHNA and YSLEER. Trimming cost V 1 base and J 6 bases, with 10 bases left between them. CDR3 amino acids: CASSQVVGSEQYF. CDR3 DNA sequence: TGCGCCAGCAGCCAAGTGGTGGGCTCCGAGCAGTACTTC.

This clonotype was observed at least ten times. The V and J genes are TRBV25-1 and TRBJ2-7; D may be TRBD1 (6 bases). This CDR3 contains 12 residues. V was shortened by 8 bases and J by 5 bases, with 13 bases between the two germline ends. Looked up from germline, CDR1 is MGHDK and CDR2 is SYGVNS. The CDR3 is CASWGRRNEQYF. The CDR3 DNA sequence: TGTGCCAGCTGGGGGCGCCGCAACGAGCAGTACTTC.

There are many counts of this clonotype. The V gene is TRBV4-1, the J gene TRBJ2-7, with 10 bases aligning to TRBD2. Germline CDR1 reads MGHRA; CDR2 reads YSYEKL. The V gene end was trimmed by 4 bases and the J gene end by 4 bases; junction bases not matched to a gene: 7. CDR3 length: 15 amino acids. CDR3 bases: TGCGCCAGCAGCCCCGTCGGACTAGCGGCTTACGAGCAGTACTTC. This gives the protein CASSPVGLAAYEQYF.

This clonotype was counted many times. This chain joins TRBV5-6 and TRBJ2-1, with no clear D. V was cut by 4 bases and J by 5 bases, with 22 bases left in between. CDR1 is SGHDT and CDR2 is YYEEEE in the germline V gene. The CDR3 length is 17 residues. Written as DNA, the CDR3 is TGTGCCAGCAGCCGCGTGGAGAGCTTTGGGTGGAACAATGAGCAGTTCTTC. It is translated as CASSRVESFGWNNEQFF.

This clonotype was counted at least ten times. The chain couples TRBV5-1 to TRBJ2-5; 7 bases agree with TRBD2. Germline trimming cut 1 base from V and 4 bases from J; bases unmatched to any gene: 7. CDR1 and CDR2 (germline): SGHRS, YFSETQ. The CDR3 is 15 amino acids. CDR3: CASSLRPGRGETQYF. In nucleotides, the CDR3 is TGCGCCAGCAGCTTGCGGCCGGGGAGGGGAGAGACCCAGTACTTC.

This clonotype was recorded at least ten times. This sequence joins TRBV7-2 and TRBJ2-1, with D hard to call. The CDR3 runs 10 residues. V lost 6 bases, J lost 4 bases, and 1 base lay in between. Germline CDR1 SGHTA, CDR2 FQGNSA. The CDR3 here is CASRYNEQFF. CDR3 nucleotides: TGTGCCAGCAGATACAATGAGCAGTTCTTC.

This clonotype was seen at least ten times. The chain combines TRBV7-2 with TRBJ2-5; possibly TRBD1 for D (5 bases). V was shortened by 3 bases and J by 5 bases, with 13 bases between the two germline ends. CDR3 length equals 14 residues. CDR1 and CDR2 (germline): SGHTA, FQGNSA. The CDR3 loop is CASSFSVGRETQYF. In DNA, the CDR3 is TGTGCCAGCAGCTTTTCGGTGGGGCGGGAGACCCAGTACTTC.

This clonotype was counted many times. CDR3 loop: CASSLSQVAGNTIYF. CDR3 DNA: TGTGCCAGCAGCCTTTCACAGGTAGCTGGAAACACCATATATTTT. The chain recombines TRBV7-2 with TRBJ1-3, with D maybe TRBD1 (5 bases). V was clipped by 5 bases and J by 2 bases, with 13 bases between them. The germline V gene has CDR1 SGHTA and CDR2 FQGNSA. This CDR3 has 15 amino acids. Using reference TRBV7-2 and TRBJ1-3 for the parts outside the CDR3, the full variable domain is GAGVSQSPSNKVTEKGKDVELRCDPISGHTALYWYRQSLGQGLEFLIYFQGNSAPDKSGLPSDRFSAERTGGSVSTLTIQRTQQEDSAVYLCASSLSQVAGNTIYFGEGSWLTVV.

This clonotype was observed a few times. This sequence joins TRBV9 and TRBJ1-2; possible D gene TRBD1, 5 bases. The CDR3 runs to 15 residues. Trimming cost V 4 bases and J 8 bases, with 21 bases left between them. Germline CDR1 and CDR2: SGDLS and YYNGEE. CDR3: CASSPNLRARGGYTF. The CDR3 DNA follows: TGTGCCAGCAGCCCCAATCTGCGGGCTAGGGGCGGCTACACCTTC. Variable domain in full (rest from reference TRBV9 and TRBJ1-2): DSGVTQTPKHLITATGQRVTLRCSPRSGDLSVYWYQQSLDQGLQFLIQYYNGEERAKGNILERFSAQQFPDLHSELNLSSLELGDSALYFCASSPNLRARGGYTFGSGTRLTVV.

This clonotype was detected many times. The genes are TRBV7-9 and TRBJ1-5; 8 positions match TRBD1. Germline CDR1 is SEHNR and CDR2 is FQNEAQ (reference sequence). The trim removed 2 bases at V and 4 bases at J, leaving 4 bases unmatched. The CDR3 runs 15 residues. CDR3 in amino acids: CASSLSGTGNQPQHF. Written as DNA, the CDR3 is TGTGCCAGCAGCTTATCCGGGACAGGTAATCAGCCCCAGCATTTT.

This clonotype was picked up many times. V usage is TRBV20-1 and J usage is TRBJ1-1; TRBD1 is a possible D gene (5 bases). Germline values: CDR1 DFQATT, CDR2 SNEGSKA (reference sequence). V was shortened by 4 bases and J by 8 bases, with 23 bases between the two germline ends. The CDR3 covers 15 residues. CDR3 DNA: TGCAGTGCTAATCGCCTCCGGGACGCCTTTTCGGAAGCTTTCTTT. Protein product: CSANRLRDAFSEAFF.

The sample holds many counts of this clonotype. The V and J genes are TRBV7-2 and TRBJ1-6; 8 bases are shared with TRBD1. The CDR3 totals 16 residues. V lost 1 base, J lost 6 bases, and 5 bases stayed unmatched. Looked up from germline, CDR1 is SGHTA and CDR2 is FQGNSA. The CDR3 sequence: CASSLDRTGRNSPLHF. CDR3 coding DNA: TGTGCCAGCAGCTTAGATCGGACAGGGCGTAATTCACCCCTCCACTTT.

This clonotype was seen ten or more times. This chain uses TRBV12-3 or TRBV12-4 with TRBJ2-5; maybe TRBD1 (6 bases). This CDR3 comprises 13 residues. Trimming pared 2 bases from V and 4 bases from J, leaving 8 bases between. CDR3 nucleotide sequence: TGTGCCAGCAGTTTATCAGGGGTAGAGACCCAGTACTTC. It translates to CASSLSGVETQYF.

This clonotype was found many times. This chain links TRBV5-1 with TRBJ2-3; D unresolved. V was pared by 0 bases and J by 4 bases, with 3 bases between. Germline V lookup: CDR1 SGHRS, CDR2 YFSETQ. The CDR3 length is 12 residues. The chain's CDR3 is CASSLASDTQYF. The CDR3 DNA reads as TGCGCCAGCAGCTTGGCTTCAGATACGCAGTATTTT.

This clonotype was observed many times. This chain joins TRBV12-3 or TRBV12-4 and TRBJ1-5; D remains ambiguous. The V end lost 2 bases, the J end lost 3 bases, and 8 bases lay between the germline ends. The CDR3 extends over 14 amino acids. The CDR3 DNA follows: TGTGCCAGCAGTTTAACCGGAAACAATCAGCCCCAGCATTTT. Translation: CASSLTGNNQPQHF.

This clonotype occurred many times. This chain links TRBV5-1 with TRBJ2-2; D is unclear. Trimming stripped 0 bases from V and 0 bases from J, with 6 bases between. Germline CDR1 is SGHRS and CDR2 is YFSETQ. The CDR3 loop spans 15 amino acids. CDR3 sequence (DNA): TGCGCCAGCAGCTTGGACCCAGCGAACACCGGGGAGCTGTTTTTT. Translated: CASSLDPANTGELFF. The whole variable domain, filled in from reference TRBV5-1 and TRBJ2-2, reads KAGVTQTPRYLIKTRGQQVTLSCSPISGHRSVSWYQQTPGQGLQFLFEYFSETQRNKGNFPGRFSGRQFSNSRSEMNVSTLELGDSALYLCASSLDPANTGELFFGEGSRLTVL.

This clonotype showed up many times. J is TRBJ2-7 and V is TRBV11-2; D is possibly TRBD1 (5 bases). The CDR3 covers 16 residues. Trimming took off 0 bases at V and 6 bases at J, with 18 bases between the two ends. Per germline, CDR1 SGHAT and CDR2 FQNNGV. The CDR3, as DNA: TGTGCCAGCAGCTTAGATTTGCAGGGCCCTCTTGGCGAGCAGTACTTC. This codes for CASSLDLQGPLGEQYF. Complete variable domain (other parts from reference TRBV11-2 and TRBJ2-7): EAGVAQSPRYKIIEKRQSVAFWCNPISGHATLYWYQQILGQGPKLLIQFQNNGVVDDSQLPKDRFSAERLKGVDSTLKIQPAKLEDSAVYLCASSLDLQGPLGEQYFGPGTRLTVT.

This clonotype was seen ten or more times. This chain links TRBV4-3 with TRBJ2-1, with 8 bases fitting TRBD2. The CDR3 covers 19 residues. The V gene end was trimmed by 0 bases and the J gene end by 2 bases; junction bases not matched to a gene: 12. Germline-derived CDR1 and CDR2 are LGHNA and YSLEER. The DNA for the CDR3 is TGCGCCAGCAGCCAAGATTCTGGTTTCCGCGGGGGGCCCTACAATGAGCAGTTCTTC. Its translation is CASSQDSGFRGGPYNEQFF.

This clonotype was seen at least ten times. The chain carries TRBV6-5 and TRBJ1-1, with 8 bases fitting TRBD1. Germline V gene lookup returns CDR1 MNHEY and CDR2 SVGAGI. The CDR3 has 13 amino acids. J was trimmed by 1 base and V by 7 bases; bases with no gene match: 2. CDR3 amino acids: CASKDRANTEAFF. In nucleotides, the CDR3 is TGTGCCAGCAAGGACAGGGCGAACACTGAAGCTTTCTTT.

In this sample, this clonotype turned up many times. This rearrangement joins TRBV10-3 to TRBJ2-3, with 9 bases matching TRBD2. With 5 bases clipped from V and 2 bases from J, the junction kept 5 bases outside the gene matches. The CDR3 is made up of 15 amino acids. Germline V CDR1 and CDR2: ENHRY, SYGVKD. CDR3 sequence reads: CAISILAGSTDTQYF. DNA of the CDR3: TGTGCCATCAGTATCCTAGCGGGGTCCACAGATACGCAGTATTTT.

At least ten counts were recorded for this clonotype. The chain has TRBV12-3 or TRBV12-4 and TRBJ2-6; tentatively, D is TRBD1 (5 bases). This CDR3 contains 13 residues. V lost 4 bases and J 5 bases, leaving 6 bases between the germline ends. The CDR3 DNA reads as TGTGCCAGCAGTTCGGACAGGGCCAACGTCCTGACTTTC. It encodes CASSSDRANVLTF.

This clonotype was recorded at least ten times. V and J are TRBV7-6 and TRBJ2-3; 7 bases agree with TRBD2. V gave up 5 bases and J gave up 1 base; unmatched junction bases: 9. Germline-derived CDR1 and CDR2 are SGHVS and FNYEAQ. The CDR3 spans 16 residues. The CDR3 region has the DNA TGTGCCAGCAGCCAGATAACTAGCGTCGGCACAGATACGCAGTATTTT. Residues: CASSQITSVGTDTQYF.

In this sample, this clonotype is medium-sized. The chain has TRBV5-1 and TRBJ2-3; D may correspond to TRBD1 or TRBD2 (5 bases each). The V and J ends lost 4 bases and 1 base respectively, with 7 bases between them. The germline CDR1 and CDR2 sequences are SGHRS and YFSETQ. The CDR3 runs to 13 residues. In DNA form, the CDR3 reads TGCGCCAGCAGCCGGGACCGCACAGATACGCAGTATTTT. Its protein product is CASSRDRTDTQYF.